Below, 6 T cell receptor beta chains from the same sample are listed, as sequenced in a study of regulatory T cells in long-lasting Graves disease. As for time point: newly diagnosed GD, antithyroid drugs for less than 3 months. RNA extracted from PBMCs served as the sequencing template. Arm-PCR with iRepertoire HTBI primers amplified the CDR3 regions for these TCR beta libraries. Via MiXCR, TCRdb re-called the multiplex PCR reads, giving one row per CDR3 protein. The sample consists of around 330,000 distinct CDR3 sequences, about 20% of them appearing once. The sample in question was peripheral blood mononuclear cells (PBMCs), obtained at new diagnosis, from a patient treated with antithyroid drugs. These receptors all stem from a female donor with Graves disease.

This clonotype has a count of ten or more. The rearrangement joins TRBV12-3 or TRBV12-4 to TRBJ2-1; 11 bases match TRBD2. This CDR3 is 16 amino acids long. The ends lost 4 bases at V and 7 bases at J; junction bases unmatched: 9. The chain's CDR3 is CASSSTSGRYRNEQFF. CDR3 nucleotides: TGTGCCAGCAGTTCTACTAGCGGGAGATACCGGAATGAGCAGTTCTTC.

The CDR3 sequence: CSATNVDRLNTEAFF. CDR3 DNA sequence: TGCAGTGCGACGAACGTAGACAGGTTGAACACTGAAGCTTTCTTT. The rearrangement joins TRBV20-1 to TRBJ1-1, with D possibly being TRBD1 (6 bases). Germline V lookup: CDR1 DFQATT, CDR2 SNEGSKA (reference sequence). V lost 6 bases, J lost 0 bases, and 17 bases lay in between. This CDR3 region has 15 residues.

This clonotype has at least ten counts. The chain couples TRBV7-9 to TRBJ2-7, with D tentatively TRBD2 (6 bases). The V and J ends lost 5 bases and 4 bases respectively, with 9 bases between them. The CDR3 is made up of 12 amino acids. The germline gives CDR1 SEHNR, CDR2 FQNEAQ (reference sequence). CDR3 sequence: CASSDGLYEQYF. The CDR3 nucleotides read TGTGCCAGCAGCGATGGACTATACGAGCAGTACTTC.

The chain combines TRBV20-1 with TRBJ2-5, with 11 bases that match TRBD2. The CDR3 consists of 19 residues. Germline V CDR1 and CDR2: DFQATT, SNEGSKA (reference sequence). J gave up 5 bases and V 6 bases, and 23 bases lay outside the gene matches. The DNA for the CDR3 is TGCAGTGCACACCCACCGGGACTAGCGGAGATAGGCCCTTGGGAGACCCAGTACTTC. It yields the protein CSAHPPGLAEIGPWETQYF.

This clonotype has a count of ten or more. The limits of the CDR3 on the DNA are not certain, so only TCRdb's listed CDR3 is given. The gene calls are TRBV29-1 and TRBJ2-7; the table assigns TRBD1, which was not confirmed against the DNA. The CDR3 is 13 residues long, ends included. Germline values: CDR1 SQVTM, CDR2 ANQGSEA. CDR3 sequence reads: CSVGTGNSYEEYF.

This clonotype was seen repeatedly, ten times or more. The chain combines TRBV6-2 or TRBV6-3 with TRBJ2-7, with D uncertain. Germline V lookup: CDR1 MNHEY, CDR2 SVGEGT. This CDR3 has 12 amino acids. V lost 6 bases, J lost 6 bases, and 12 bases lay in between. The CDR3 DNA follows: TGTGCCAGCAGCCACCAACGGCCCGAGCAGTACTTC. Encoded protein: CASSHQRPEQYF.